This T cell receptor (beta chain) was identified in a study of CD8 T cells in Susac syndrome (dated by TCRdb to about 2019). About the full investigation: Whether CD8+ T cell activation and differentiation in Susac syndrome was antigen driven was tested using repertoire sequencing.

For this clonotype: Its antigen is still unknown. No much larger clone exists at a distance of one base, and base qualities are not known.

The V and J ends are trimmed by 3 bases and 0 bases, leaving 11 bases between them. Taken from cysteine to phenylalanine, the CDR3 has 15 residues. This entry keeps only the CDR3 DNA: 45 bases, framed from base 1. As encoded in the germline V gene, CDR1 is KGHSH while CDR2 is LQKENI. High-throughput TCR beta sequencing profiled peripheral blood CD8+ and CD4+ T cells from healthy donors, Susac syndrome patients and multiple sclerosis patients. The multiple sclerosis controls were treatment-naive patients whose relapsing-remitting disease, either stable or active, fulfilled the revised McDonald criteria. Bulk CD8+ and CD4+ T cells were purified magnetically by negative isolation, whereas CD8+ TEMRA cells were enriched by FACS. Blood was collected in EDTA tubes and processed within 24 hours, with PBMCs isolated through density gradient centrifugation. PBMCs intended for TCR sequencing were cryopreserved in liquid nitrogen and thawed later in a water bath at 37 degrees C. The sorted or isolated CD4+, CD8+ and CD8+ TEMRA cells had a purity of 90% or higher.

RNA was extracted using the RNeasy kit, and about 0.5 to 1 ug of the RNA was reverse transcribed with random hexamers. The immunoSEQ multiplex PCR assay, covering 54 Vbeta and 13 Jbeta segments, was used to amplify TCR beta CDR3 regions. PCR amplification bias was corrected using a synthetic template baseline for primer optimization and computational correction. The source study handled its data this way. Reads were annotated to V, D and J genes per IMGT and analyzed with immunoSEQ Analyzer, keeping only productive sequences. To calculate clonality, Shannon entropy was normalized by log2 of the number of productive unique sequences and then subtracted from one. For each patient and control, public and private clones were evaluated among the 100 most prevalent clones. A clone was defined as Susac-specific if it was absent from the healthy and MS cohorts, from over 1,000 published viral clones and from other ImmuneACCESS disease sequences. TCRdb reworked the public reads: Q25 trimming with fastp, MiXCR clone assembly, productive beta chains retained. One record per CDR3 amino acid sequence lists the most common genes and DNA. These V and J calls rely on TCRdb rather than the paper's analysis. The sample records approximately 160,000 distinct CDR3 sequences, around 94% of which are singletons. The ten largest clones represent about 0.094% of the sample.

What the research found in general, with its limitations: The study acknowledged that relatively few individuals were included in the TCR sequencing and HLA analysis.

The specimen was CD4+ T cells from PBMCs. The chain employs TRBV18 and TRBJ1-2; no D gene can be assigned with confidence. This TCR was sampled from a human donor with multiple sclerosis. Here is the DNA: TGTGCCAGCTCACCGGCGTCCGTAGCTAACTATGGCTACACCTTC. Translated, this is CASSPASVANYGYTF.